This T cell receptor (beta chain) emerged from a study of T cells in Graves' hyperthyroidism and ophthalmopathy. Study observations and caveats: Blood also held most thyroid clonotypes expanded beyond 0.001. Ophthalmopathy and stable hyperthyroidism were separated by a 13 V-J model.

The germline gives CDR1 MDHEN, CDR2 SYDVKM. CDR3 length: 17 amino acids. V dropped 1 base and J dropped 1; count of bases not matched to a gene: 3. Active moderate-to-severe ophthalmopathy, Clinical Activity Score at least 3, NOSPECS at least 4, under 3 months' duration. TCR beta CDR3 region amplification was performed from RNA transcripts. First-round RT-PCR of the TCR CDR3 relied on the HTBI primer set. TCRdb redid the calling of the multiplex PCR reads with MiXCR, one entry per CDR3 protein. The data show 620,000 or so distinct CDR3 sequences, approximately 14% seen once. This clonotype was recorded a few times. Its antigen is currently unknown.

The sequence was collected from a woman aged 45 to 65 with Graves' ophthalmopathy. The rearrangement joins TRBV28 to TRBJ2-3; 12 bases line up with TRBD2. The sequenced sample consisted of blood. The CDR3 loop reads CASSLSSSGRGTDTQYF. The CDR3 DNA is TGTGCCAGCAGTTTATCGTCTAGCGGGAGGGGCACAGATACGCAGTATTTT.